The 7 T cell receptor beta chains given below trace back to one sample, sequenced in a study of cytomegalovirus exposure and HLA in healthy donors. It was with 60 Vbeta and 13 Jbeta primers that the PCR ran. Sequencing was performed with immunoSEQ multiplex PCR; in TCRdb, only in-frame clones are kept and a portion is missing. Counted here are around 90,000 clones, over 75% occurring once; the ten biggest clones make up around 6.7%. The sequenced sample was PBMCs. The receptors originated from a man aged 30-40 years in good health and CMV-seronegative.

This clone was picked up a small number of times. The V and J genes are TRBV21-1 and TRBJ1-1; TRBD1 is taken as the D call from the table, unchecked against the DNA. TRBV21-1 counts as a pseudogene. The CDR3 loop spans 14 amino acids. DNA of the CDR3: TGTGCCAGCAGCAAACTACACAGCAACACTGAAGCTTTCTTT. Protein product: CASSKLHSNTEAFF.

J is TRBJ2-6 and V is TRBV6-6; D unclear. Trimming left V 4 bases short and J 0 bases short, with 7 bases between. Germline lookup yields CDR1 MNHNY and CDR2 SVGAGI (reference sequence). The CDR3 sequence is 15 residues long. The CDR3 DNA is TGTGCCAGCAGTTTCCCCCACTCTGGGGCCAACGTCCTGACTTTC. Protein sequence: CASSFPHSGANVLTF.

The V and J genes are TRBV6-1 and TRBJ2-3; 8 bases are a match to TRBD1. The CDR3 extends over 16 amino acids. From germline, CDR1 is MNHNS and CDR2 SASEGT. V trimming: 4 bases; J trimming: 4 bases; junction bases outside the gene matches: 10. CDR3 nucleotide sequence: TGTGCCAGCAGTGCCCCTCTGACAGGGGCTGCAGATACGCAGTATTTT. It yields the protein CASSAPLTGAADTQYF.

V is TRBV15 and J is TRBJ2-7; 7 bases align to TRBD2. The CDR3 has 13 amino acids. CDR1 LNHNV and CDR2 YYDKDF come from the germline V gene (reference sequence). Germline trimming cut 4 bases from V and 6 bases from J; bases unmatched to any gene: 6. This CDR3 is CATSTIGEGEQYF. The CDR3 bases are TGTGCCACCAGCACAATAGGGGAGGGCGAGCAGTACTTC.

V gene TRBV30 combines with J gene TRBJ1-2, with 9 positions matching TRBD1. The V and J ends lost 1 base and 8 bases, in that order; junction bases with no gene match: 2. The CDR3 contains 12 residues. Germline lookup yields CDR1 GTSNPN and CDR2 SVGIG (reference sequence). The CDR3 sequence is CAWSGDRDGYTF. As DNA, the CDR3 is TGTGCCTGGAGTGGGGACAGGGACGGCTACACCTTC.

The J gene is TRBJ2-3, the V gene TRBV6-5; 7 bases are shared with TRBD1. CDR1 MNHEY and CDR2 SVGAGI come from the germline V gene. The J segment lost 2 bases and the V segment lost 6 bases, leaving 5 bases of the junction unmatched. There are 14 residues in the CDR3. Here the CDR3 DNA reads TGTGCCAGCAGACCGACAGGGACCACAGATACGCAGTATTTT. It specifies CASRPTGTTDTQYF.

This clone is deemed medium-sized. The chain joins TRBV28 to TRBJ1-1; 7 bases map to TRBD1. This CDR3 is 15 amino acids long. Germline V gives CDR1 MDHEN, CDR2 SYDVKM. Trimming cost V 6 bases and J 0 bases; bases outside gene matches: 7. The CDR3 region is CASSPYRGLNTEAFF. The CDR3 nucleotides are TGTGCCAGCAGCCCTTACAGGGGCCTGAACACTGAAGCTTTCTTT. The full variable domain, completed using reference TRBV28 and TRBJ1-1, is DVKVTQSSRYLVKRTGEKVFLECVQDMDHENMFWYRQDPGLGLRLIYFSYDVKMKEKGDIPEGYSVSREKKERFSLILESASTNQTSMYLCASSPYRGLNTEAFFGQGTRLTVV.